These T cell receptor beta chains were read from a single sample in a study of blood T cell repertoires in COVID-19. Method: immunoSEQ multiplex PCR; TCRdb's copy keeps in-frame clones and lacks some. This sample has 200,000 or so clones, with about 88% found just once. Material: peripheral blood. These receptors all stem from a man aged 70 or older with active or convalescent COVID-19. Each CDR3 is given with its conserved first and last residue. D genes are given only for firm matches. Expanded clones are given a class, and other clones once, few, many or no size at all.

abundance	d_gene	v_gene	j_gene	CDR3aa	CDR3nt
NA	NA	TRBV13	TRBJ1-3	CASSSPGNTIYF	TGTGCCAGCAGCTCTCCCGGGAACACCATATATTTT
NA	TRBD1	TRBV12-5	TRBJ2-5	CASGLACPTGGRETQYF	TGTGCTAGTGGTTTGGCCTGCCCTACAGGGGGCAGAGAGACCCAGTACTTC
NA	NA	TRBV5-1	TRBJ2-5	CASSLGRGLAQETQYF	TGCGCCAGCAGCTTGGGTAGGGGATTGGCCCAAGAGACCCAGTACTTC
NA	TRBD1	TRBV5-6	TRBJ1-6	CASSFGTGIDSPLHF	TGTGCCAGCAGCTTTGGGACAGGGATTGATTCACCCCTCCACTTT
once	NA	TRBV6-5	TRBJ2-7	CASTGQGGTYEQYF	TGTGCCAGCACCGGACAGGGAGGGACCTACGAGCAGTACTTC
NA	NA	TRBV27	TRBJ2-1	CASSLLRSYNEQFF	TGTGCCAGCAGTTTACTTAGATCCTACAATGAGCAGTTCTTC
NA	TRBD2	TRBV7-8	TRBJ2-3	CASSRTVAGGRTDTQYF	TGTGCCAGCAGCCGGACCGTAGCGGGAGGGCGCACAGATACGCAGTATTTT
NA	NA	TRBV5-1	TRBJ2-2	CASSWPAGLANTGELFF	TGCGCCAGCAGCTGGCCCGCGGGGCTAGCGAACACCGGGGAGCTGTTTTTT
NA	TRBD2	TRBV7-2	TRBJ2-3	CASSSGATDTQYF	TGTGCTAGTTCTAGCGGGGCAACAGATACGCAGTATTTT
NA	NA	TRBV7-9	TRBJ2-7	CASRTRTGEQYF	TGTGCCAGCAGGACTAGGACGGGGGAGCAGTACTTC
once	NA	TRBV15	TRBJ2-1	CATSSERESGVNEQFF	TGTGCCACCAGCTCAGAGCGGGAATCAGGGGTGAATGAGCAGTTCTTC
once	NA	TRBV7-9	TRBJ2-3	CASALRETDTQYF	TGTGCCAGCGCATTGCGGGAAACAGATACGCAGTATTTT
NA	TRBD1	TRBV11-3	TRBJ2-2	CASSLRGRSGELFF	TGTGCCAGCAGCTTAAGGGGGCGGAGCGGGGAGCTGTTTTTT
once	TRBD1	TRBV19	TRBJ2-6	CVSSIRQGAFGGANVLTF	TGTGTCAGTAGTATTCGACAGGGGGCCTTCGGTGGGGCCAACGTCCTGACTTTC
few	TRBD2	TRBV27	TRBJ2-1	CASSLLAGGGNEQFF	TGTGCCAGCAGCCTCTTAGCGGGAGGGGGGAATGAGCAGTTCTTC
few	TRBD1	TRBV7-8	TRBJ1-4	CASSRTGGTANEKLFF	TGTGCCAGCAGCAGGACAGGGGGCACAGCTAATGAAAAACTGTTTTTT
once	NA	TRBV28	TRBJ1-5	CASSLRLAGNQPQHF	TGTGCCAGCAGTTTACGGCTTGCGGGCAATCAGCCCCAGCATTTT
NA	NA	TRBV11-2	TRBJ2-7	CASSLEWGGISYEQYF	TGTGCCAGCAGCTTAGAGTGGGGGGGCATCTCCTACGAGCAGTACTTC
few	TRBD1	TRBV6-2/TRBV6-3	TRBJ1-2	CASSYGTEPNYGYTF	TGTGCCAGCAGTTACGGGACAGAGCCTAACTATGGCTACACCTTC
NA	NA	TRBV19	TRBJ2-4	CASSIVAREAKNIQYF	TGTGCCAGTAGTATAGTAGCCAGGGAAGCCAAAAACATTCAGTACTTC
NA	NA	TRBV7-6	TRBJ1-3	CASSTPTDRSGNTIYF	TGTGCCAGCAGCACGCCGACCGACAGGAGTGGAAACACCATATATTTT
NA	TRBD1	TRBV16	TRBJ1-5	CASSQRDSYSNQPQHF	TGTGCCAGCAGCCAACGGGACAGCTATAGCAATCAGCCCCAGCATTTT
NA	NA	TRBV21-1	TRBJ1-3	CASRSAARGNTIYF	TGTGCCAGTCGGTCCGCCGCGAGGGGAAACACCATATATTTT
NA	NA	TRBV7-2	TRBJ2-1	CASSHEGNEQFF	TGTGCCAGCAGCCACGAGGGAAATGAGCAGTTCTTC
NA	TRBD2	TRBV10-2	TRBJ2-1	CASSGTSISYNEQFF	TGCGCCAGCAGTGGGACTAGCATCTCCTACAATGAGCAGTTCTTC
NA	TRBD2	TRBV29-1	TRBJ2-1	CSVRYGGGTNEQFF	TGCAGCGTTCGCTATGGGGGGGGTACTAATGAGCAGTTCTTC
NA	TRBD2	TRBV6-5	TRBJ2-1	CASSSRTSDNEQFF	TGTGCCAGCAGTTCCCGGACTAGCGACAATGAGCAGTTCTTC
NA	TRBD1	TRBV11-2	TRBJ2-7	CASSPRTGYEQYF	TGTGCCAGCAGCCCAAGGACAGGCTACGAGCAGTACTTC